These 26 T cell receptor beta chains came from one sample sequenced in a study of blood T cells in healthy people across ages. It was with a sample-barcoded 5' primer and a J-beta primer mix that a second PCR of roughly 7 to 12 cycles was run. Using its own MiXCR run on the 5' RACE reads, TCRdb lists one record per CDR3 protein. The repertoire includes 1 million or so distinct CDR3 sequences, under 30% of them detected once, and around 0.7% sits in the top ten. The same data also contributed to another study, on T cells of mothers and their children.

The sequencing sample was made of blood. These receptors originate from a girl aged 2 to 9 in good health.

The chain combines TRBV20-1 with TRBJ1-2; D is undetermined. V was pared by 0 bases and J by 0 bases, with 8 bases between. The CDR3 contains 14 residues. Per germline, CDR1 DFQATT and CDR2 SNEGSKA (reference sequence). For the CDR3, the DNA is TGCAGTGCTAGAGACACCTCGGCTAACTATGGCTACACCTTC. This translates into CSARDTSANYGYTF.

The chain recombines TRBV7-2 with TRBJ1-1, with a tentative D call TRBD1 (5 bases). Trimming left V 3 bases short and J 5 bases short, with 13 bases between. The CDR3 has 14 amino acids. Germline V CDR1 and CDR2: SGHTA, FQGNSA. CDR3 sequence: CASSLLGVVTEAFF. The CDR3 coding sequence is TGTGCCAGCAGCTTGCTAGGGGTTGTAACTGAAGCTTTCTTT.

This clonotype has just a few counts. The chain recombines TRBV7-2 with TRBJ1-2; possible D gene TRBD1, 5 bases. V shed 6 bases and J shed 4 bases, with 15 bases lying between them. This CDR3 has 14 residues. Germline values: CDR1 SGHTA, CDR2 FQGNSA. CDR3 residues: CASSAMGGSYGYTF. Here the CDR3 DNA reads TGTGCCAGCAGTGCCATGGGGGGGAGCTATGGCTACACCTTC.

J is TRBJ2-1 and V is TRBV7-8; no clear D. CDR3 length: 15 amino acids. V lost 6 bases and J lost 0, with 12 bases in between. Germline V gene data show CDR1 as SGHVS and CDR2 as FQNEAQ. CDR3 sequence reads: CASRPRFGSYNEQFF. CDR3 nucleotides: TGTGCCAGCAGACCCCGGTTTGGCTCCTACAATGAGCAGTTCTTC.

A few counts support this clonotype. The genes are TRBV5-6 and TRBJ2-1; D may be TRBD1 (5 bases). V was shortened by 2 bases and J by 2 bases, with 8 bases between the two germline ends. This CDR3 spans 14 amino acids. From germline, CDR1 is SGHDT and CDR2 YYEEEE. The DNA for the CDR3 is TGTGCCAGCAGCTTCGACAGTCCCTACAATGAGCAGTTCTTC. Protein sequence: CASSFDSPYNEQFF.

The CDR3 coding sequence is TGTGCCAGCAGCTTAGAGTCGGGAGCCCAGTACTTC. It encodes CASSLESGAQYF. The rearrangement uses TRBV7-9 and TRBJ2-5; D might be TRBD2 (6 bases). This CDR3 has 12 amino acids. Germline CDR1 SEHNR, CDR2 FQNEAQ (reference sequence). V was clipped by 1 base and J by 9 bases, with 9 bases between them.

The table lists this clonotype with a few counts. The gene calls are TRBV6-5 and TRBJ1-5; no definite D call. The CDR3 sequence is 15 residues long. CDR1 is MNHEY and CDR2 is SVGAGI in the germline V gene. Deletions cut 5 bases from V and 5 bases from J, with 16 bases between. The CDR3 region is CASSDHRGTHQPQHF. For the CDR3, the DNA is TGTGCCAGCAGTGACCACCGGGGAACCCATCAGCCCCAGCATTTT.

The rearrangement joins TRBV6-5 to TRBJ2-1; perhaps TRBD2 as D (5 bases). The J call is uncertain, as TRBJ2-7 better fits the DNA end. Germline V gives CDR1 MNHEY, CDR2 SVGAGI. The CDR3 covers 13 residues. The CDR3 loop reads CASSPLLGSEQYF. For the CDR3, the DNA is TGTGCCAGCAGCCCCCTACTAGGATCCGAGCAGTACTTC.

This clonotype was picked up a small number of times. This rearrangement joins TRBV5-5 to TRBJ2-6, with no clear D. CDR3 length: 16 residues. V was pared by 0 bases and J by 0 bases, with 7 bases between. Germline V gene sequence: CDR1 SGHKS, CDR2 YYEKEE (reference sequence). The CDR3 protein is CASSLAGISGANVLTF. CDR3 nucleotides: TGTGCCAGCAGCTTGGCAGGTATCTCTGGGGCCAACGTCCTGACTTTC. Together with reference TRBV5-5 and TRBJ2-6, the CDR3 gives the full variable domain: DAGVTQSPTHLIKTRGQQVTLRCSPISGHKSVSWYQQVLGQGPQFIFQYYEKEERGRGNFPDRFSARQFPNYSSELNVNALLLGDSALYLCASSLAGISGANVLTFGAGSRLTVL.

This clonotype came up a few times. For the CDR3, the DNA is TGTGCCAGCAGCTTATTAGGGGGCACGGGTCAGCCCCAGCATTTT. It specifies CASSLLGGTGQPQHF. The genes are TRBV7-8 and TRBJ1-5; the match to TRBD1 covers 7 bases. The germline CDR1 and CDR2 sequences are SGHVS and FQNEAQ. V was pared by 2 bases and J by 6 bases, with 7 bases of the junction left unmatched. The CDR3 runs 15 residues.

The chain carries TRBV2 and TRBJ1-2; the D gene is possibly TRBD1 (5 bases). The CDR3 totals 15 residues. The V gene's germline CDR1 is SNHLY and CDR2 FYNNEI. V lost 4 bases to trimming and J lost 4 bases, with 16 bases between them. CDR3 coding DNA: TGTGCCAGCAGTGGTGAGCAGGGTGGGACCTATGGCTACACCTTC. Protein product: CASSGEQGGTYGYTF.

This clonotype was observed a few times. Here the CDR3 DNA reads TGCGCCAGCAGTCTGCATTCGGTGAACACTGAAGCTTTCTTT. Amino acid sequence: CASSLHSVNTEAFF. This chain connects TRBV4-1 to TRBJ1-1; D call uncertain. V gave up 6 bases and J gave up 0 bases, with 11 bases separating them. CDR1 is MGHRA, CDR2 YSYEKL, per germline. The CDR3 sequence is 14 residues long.

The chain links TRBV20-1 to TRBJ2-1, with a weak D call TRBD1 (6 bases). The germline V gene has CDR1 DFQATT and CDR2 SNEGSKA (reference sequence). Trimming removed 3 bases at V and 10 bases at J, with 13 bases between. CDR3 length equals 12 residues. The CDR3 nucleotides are TGCAGTGCTAGGGCTACCGGGACAGAGCAGTTCTTC. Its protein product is CSARATGTEQFF.

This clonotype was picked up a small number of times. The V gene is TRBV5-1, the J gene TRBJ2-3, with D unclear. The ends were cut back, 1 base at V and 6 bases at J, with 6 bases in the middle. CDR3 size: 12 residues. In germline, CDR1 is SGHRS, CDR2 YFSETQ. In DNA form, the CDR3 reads TGCGCCAGCAGCTTGTACGAGGATACGCAGTATTTT. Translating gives CASSLYEDTQYF.

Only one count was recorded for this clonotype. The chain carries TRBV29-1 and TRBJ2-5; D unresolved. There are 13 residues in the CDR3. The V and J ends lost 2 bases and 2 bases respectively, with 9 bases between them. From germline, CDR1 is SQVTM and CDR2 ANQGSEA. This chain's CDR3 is CSVELPEQETQYF. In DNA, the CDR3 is TGCAGCGTTGAACTTCCGGAGCAAGAGACCCAGTACTTC.

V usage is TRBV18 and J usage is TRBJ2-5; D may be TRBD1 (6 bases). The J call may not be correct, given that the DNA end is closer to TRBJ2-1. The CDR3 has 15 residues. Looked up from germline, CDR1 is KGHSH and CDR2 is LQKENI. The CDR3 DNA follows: TGTGCCAGCTCACAACCCACAGGGACCTACAATGAGCAGTTCTTC. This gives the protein CASSQPTGTYNEQFF.

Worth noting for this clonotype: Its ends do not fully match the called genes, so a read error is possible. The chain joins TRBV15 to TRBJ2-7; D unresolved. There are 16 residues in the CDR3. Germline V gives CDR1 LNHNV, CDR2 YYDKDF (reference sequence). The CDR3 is CATSRDKKGSSCEQYF. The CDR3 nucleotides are TGTGCCACCAGCAGAGATAAGAAAGGGTCCTCCTGCGAGCAGTACTTC.

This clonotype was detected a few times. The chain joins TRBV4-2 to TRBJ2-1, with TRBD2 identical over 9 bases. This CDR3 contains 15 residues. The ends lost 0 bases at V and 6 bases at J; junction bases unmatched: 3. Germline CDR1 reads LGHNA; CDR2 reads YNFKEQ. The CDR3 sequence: CASSQEASGTNEQFF. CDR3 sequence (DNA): TGTGCCAGCAGCCAAGAAGCTAGCGGGACCAATGAGCAGTTCTTC.

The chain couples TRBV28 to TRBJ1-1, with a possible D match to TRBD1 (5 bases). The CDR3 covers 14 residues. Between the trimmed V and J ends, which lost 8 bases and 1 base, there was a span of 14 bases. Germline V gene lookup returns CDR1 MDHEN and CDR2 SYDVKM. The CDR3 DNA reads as TGTGCCAGCGGTTCTGGGGCCGGGAACACTGAAGCTTTCTTT. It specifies CASGSGAGNTEAFF.

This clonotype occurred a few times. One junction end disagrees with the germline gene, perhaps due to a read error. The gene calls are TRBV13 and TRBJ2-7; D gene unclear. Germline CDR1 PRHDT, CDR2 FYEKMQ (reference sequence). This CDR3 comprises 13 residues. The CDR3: CTSRVWATDEQYF. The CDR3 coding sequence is TGTACCAGCAGAGTCTGGGCTACGGACGAGCAGTACTTC.

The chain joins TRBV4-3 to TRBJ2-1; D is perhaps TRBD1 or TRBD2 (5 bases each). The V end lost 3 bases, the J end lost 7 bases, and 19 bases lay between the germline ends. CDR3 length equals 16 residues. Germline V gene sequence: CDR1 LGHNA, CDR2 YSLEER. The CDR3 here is CASSHLPGTRENEQFF. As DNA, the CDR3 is TGCGCCAGCAGCCACCTCCCGGGAACCAGGGAGAATGAGCAGTTCTTC.

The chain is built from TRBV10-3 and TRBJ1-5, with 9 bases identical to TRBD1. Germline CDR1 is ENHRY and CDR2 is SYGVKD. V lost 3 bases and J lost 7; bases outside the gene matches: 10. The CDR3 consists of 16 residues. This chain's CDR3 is CAISDQPGQGGQPQHF. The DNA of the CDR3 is TGTGCCATCAGTGATCAACCGGGACAGGGAGGACAGCCCCAGCATTTT.

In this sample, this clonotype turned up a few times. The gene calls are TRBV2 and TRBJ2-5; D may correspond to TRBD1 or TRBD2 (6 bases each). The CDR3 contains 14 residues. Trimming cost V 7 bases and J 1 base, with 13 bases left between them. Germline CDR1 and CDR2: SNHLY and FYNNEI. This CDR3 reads CASNVWGAQETQYF. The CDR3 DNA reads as TGTGCCAGCAACGTTTGGGGGGCCCAAGAGACCCAGTACTTC.

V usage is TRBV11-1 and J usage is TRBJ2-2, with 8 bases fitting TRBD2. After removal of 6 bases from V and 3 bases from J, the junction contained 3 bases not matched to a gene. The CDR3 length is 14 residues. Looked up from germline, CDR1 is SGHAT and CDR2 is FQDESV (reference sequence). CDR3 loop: CASRFGRDTGELFF. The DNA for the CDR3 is TGTGCCAGCAGGTTCGGGAGGGACACCGGGGAGCTGTTTTTT.

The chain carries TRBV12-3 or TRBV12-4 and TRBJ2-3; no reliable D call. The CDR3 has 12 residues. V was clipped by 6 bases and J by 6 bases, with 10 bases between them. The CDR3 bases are TGTGCCAGCAGGGCCTTACTCGATACGCAGTATTTT. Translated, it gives CASRALLDTQYF.

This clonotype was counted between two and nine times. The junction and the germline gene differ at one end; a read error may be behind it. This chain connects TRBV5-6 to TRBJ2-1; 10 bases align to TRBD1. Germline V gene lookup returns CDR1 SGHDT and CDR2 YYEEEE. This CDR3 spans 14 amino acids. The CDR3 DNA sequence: TGTGCCGGCAGCTGGACAGGGGGCTACAATGAGCAGTTCTTC. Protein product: CAGSWTGGYNEQFF.